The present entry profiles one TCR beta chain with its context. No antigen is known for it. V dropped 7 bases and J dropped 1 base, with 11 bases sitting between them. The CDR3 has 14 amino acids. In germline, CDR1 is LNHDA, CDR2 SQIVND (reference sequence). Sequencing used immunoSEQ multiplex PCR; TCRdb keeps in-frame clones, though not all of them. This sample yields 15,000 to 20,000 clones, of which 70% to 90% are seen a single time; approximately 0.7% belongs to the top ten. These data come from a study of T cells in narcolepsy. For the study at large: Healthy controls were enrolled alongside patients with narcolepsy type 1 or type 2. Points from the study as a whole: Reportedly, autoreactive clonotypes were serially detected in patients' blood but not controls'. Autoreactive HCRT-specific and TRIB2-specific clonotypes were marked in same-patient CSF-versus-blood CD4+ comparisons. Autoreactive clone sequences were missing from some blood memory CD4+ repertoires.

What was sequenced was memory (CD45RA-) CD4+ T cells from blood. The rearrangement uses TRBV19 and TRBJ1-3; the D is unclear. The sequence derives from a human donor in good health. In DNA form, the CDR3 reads TGTGCCAGTAAGGAAAGGAGATCTGGAAACACCATATATTTT. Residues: CASKERRSGNTIYF. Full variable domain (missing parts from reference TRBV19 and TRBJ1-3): DGGITQSPKYLFRKEGQNVTLSCEQNLNHDAMYWYRQDPGQGLRLIYYSQIVNDFQKGDIAEGYSVSREKKESFPLTVTSAQKNPTAFYLCASKERRSGNTIYFGEGSWLTVV.